This TCR beta chain was documented in a study of low-dose radiotherapy and immunotherapy resistance in tumors. Noted time point: before trial treatment. This clonotype was found many times. This CDR3 has 12 residues. In germline, CDR1 is SQVTM, CDR2 ANQGSEA. V was clipped by 4 bases and J by 3 bases; unmatched bases: 2. With TRAV- and TRBV-specific primers, first-strand cDNA was made, covering the alpha and beta chains. Amplification of TCRs used a constant-region primer and V-primer adapter for 15 to 25 PCR cycles. Via MiXCR, TCRdb re-called the reads, giving one row per CDR3 protein. The profile shows under 90,000 distinct CDR3 sequences, around 17% of them singletons.

This TCR derives from a male donor with prostate cancer. This chain connects TRBV29-1 to TRBJ1-1; TRBD1 agrees at 7 bases. Sample: PBMCs, taken before treatment. The CDR3 region has the DNA TGCAGCGTTGCAGGGGGGTACACTGAAGCTTTCTTT. Amino acids: CSVAGGYTEAFF.